These 15 T cell receptor beta chains originate from one sample sequenced in a study of blood T cells in healthy people across ages. The second PCR ran roughly 6 to 11 cycles with a sample-barcoded 5' primer and J-beta primers. TCRdb re-called the 5' RACE reads through MiXCR, storing one row per CDR3 protein. The sample lists about 1.8 million distinct CDR3 sequences; 49% were seen once. The sequenced sample was blood. These receptors were collected from a woman aged 40 to 50 in good health.

This chain uses TRBV15 with TRBJ1-4, with 8 bases lining up with TRBD1. Germline lookup yields CDR1 LNHNV and CDR2 YYDKDF (reference sequence). V was clipped by 0 bases and J by 7 bases; unmatched bases: 4. CDR3 length: 15 amino acids. The CDR3 spells CATSRDAGGPEKLFF. CDR3 DNA: TGTGCCACCAGCAGAGATGCAGGGGGCCCTGAAAAACTGTTTTTT.

CDR3 loop: CASLGDRGYTF. The CDR3 DNA reads as TGCGCCAGCCTGGGGGACCGGGGCTACACCTTC. This chain links TRBV5-1 with TRBJ1-2; the D gene is possibly TRBD1 (5 bases). Trimming took off 7 bases at V and 8 bases at J, with 12 bases between the two ends. CDR1 is SGHRS and CDR2 is YFSETQ in the germline V gene. There are 11 residues in the CDR3.

This clonotype appeared once. This may be a read error: a much more frequent sequence differs by one nucleotide. The genes are TRBV5-5 and TRBJ2-1; D is uncertain. The CDR3 contains 14 residues. CDR1 and CDR2 (germline): SGHKS, YYEKEE (reference sequence). CDR3 amino acids: CAGSLADGYNEQFF. The CDR3 DNA reads as TGTGCCGGCAGCCTGGCGGACGGGTACAATGAGCAGTTCTTC.

This clonotype has more than one count but fewer than ten. The chain combines TRBV6-6 with TRBJ1-6, with TRBD1 matching 7 bases. V trimming: 7 bases; J trimming: 7 bases; junction bases outside the gene matches: 10. Germline CDR1 MNHNY, CDR2 SVGAGI (reference sequence). This CDR3 region has 15 residues. CDR3 loop: CASMSGGTANSPLHF. CDR3 nucleotide sequence: TGTGCCAGCATGAGCGGGGGGACAGCCAATTCACCCCTCCACTTT.

This clonotype has more than one count but fewer than ten. J is TRBJ2-4 and V is TRBV28, with 9 bases identical to TRBD1. Unmatched junction bases numbered 10, after V lost 5 bases and J lost 5 bases. Germline-derived CDR1 and CDR2 are MDHEN and SYDVKM. CDR3 length: 16 amino acids. The CDR3 loop reads CASSGLGTGFQNIQYF. In DNA, the CDR3 is TGTGCCAGCAGTGGACTTGGGACAGGGTTCCAAAACATTCAGTACTTC.

The chain recombines TRBV6-1 with TRBJ1-6; TRBD1 agrees at 8 bases. This CDR3 spans 15 amino acids. V shed 3 bases, J shed 7 bases, and the junction held 5 bases outside the gene matches. In germline, CDR1 is MNHNS, CDR2 SASEGT. The chain's CDR3 is CASSEPTGANSPLHF. The CDR3 nucleotides read TGTGCCAGCAGTGAGCCGACAGGGGCAAATTCACCCCTCCACTTT.

The chain uses TRBV6-6 and TRBJ2-1, with TRBD2 matching 10 bases. The CDR3 loop spans 15 amino acids. After removal of 10 bases from V and 6 bases from J, the junction contained 12 bases not matched to a gene. Per the germline V gene, CDR1 is MNHNY and CDR2 is SVGAGI (reference sequence). This CDR3 reads CATSKAGGPSNEQFF. The CDR3 nucleotides are TGTGCCACCTCTAAAGCGGGGGGGCCGTCCAATGAGCAGTTCTTC.

This chain joins TRBV5-1 and TRBJ2-3; 7 positions agree with TRBD2. The CDR3 extends over 16 amino acids. The germline gives CDR1 SGHRS, CDR2 YFSETQ. Trimming cost V 4 bases and J 2 bases; bases outside gene matches: 10. The CDR3 region has the DNA TGCGCCAGCAGCCCACGCGCGGGGGATAACACAGATACGCAGTATTTT. Translation: CASSPRAGDNTDTQYF.

This rearrangement joins TRBV6-2 or TRBV6-3 to TRBJ2-1; D gene ambiguous. This CDR3 spans 14 amino acids. Germline CDR1 and CDR2: MNHEY and SVGEGT. Trimming pared 9 bases from V and 8 bases from J, leaving 20 bases between. Here the CDR3 reads CASSAPSPSDEQFF. The CDR3 nucleotides read TGTGCCAGTAGTGCCCCAAGTCCGTCCGATGAGCAGTTCTTC.

This chain uses TRBV9 with TRBJ2-5; no clear D. CDR3 length: 15 residues. Germline V gene lookup returns CDR1 SGDLS and CDR2 YYNGEE. The V and J ends lost 4 bases and 11 bases respectively, with 24 bases between them. The DNA of the CDR3 is TGTGCCAGCAGCACGGCGGTACAGTCGTACTATGAGCAGTACTTC. This gives the protein CASSTAVQSYYEQYF.

The chain couples TRBV20-1 to TRBJ2-3; 15 bases agree with TRBD2. CDR1 and CDR2 from the germline V gene are DFQATT and SNEGSKA (reference sequence). The CDR3 sequence is 19 residues long. Germline trimming cut 5 bases from V and 7 bases from J; bases unmatched to any gene: 19. CDR3 protein: CSAYRVTGTSGGKLNTQYF. The CDR3 nucleotides read TGCAGTGCTTACAGGGTCACAGGGACTAGCGGGGGGAAATTGAATACGCAGTATTTT.

This clonotype has only one observation. The genes are TRBV6-1 and TRBJ2-7, with D maybe TRBD2 (5 bases). Trimming stripped 0 bases from V and 4 bases from J, with 19 bases between. Germline V gene sequence: CDR1 MNHNS, CDR2 SASEGT. The CDR3 contains 17 residues. The CDR3 coding sequence is TGTGCCAGCAGTGAAGCGCGTGGGTCGGGATCTGGTTACGAGCAGTACTTC. It is translated as CASSEARGSGSGYEQYF.

The gene calls are TRBV20-1 and TRBJ1-5, with D possibly being TRBD1 (5 bases). The V gene's germline CDR1 is DFQATT and CDR2 SNEGSKA (reference sequence). The V end lost 6 bases, the J end lost 3 bases, and 15 bases lay between the germline ends. This CDR3 contains 14 residues. The CDR3 region is CSASEGSFNQPQHF. The DNA for the CDR3 is TGCAGTGCCTCGGAGGGGTCCTTCAATCAGCCCCAGCATTTT.

The rearrangement joins TRBV20-1 to TRBJ2-1, with 10 positions matching TRBD2. The V gene end was trimmed by 5 bases and the J gene end by 0 bases; junction bases not matched to a gene: 10. The CDR3 has 17 amino acids. Per the germline V gene, CDR1 is DFQATT and CDR2 is SNEGSKA (reference sequence). The chain's CDR3 is CSASQSGGDSSYNEQFF. In DNA, the CDR3 is TGCAGTGCTTCTCAAAGCGGGGGGGACAGCTCCTACAATGAGCAGTTCTTC.

This clonotype has only a few counts. The rearrangement links TRBV12-3 or TRBV12-4 to TRBJ2-5, with D possibly TRBD2 on 6 matching bases. The length of the CDR3 is 13 residues. Trimming took off 4 bases at V and 1 base at J, with 7 bases between the two ends. In DNA form, the CDR3 reads TGTGCCAGCAGTTGCGGGATCCAAGAGACCCAGTACTTC. Its protein product is CASSCGIQETQYF.